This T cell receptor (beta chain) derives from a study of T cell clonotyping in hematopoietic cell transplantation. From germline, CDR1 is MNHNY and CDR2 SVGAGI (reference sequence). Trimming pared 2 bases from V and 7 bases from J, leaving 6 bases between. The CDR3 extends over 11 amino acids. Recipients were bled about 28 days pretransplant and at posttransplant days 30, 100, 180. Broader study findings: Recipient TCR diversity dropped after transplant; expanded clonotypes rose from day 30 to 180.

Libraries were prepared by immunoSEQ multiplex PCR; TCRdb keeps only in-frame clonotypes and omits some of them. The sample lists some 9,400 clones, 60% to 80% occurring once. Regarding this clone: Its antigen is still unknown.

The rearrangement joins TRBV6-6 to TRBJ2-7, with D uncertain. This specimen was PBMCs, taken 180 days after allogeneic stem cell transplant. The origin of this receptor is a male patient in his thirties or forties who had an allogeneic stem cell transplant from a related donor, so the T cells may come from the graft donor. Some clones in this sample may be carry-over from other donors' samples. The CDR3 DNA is TGTGCCAGCAGTTACCTCGAGGAGCAGTACTTC. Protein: CASSYLEEQYF.